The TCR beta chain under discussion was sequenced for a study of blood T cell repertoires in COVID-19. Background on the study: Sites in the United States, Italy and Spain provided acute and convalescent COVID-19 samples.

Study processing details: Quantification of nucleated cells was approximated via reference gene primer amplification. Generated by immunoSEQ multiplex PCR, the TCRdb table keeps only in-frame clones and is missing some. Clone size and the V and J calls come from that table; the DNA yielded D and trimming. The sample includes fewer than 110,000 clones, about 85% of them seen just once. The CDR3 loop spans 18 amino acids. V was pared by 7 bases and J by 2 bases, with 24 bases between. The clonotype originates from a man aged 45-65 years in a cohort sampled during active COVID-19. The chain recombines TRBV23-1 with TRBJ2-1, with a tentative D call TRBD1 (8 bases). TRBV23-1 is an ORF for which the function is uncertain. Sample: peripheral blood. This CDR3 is CASILWVRGTGPYNEQFF. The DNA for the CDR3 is TGCGCCAGCATTCTATGGGTGCGGGGGACAGGTCCCTACAATGAGCAGTTCTTC.